This TCR beta chain was documented in a study of technical replicates of blood from a handful of donors. TCRdb's copy holds only in-frame clones and misses some; the assay was immunoSEQ multiplex PCR. The sample contains tens of thousands of clones, about 96% of which appear only once. Sequenced input: T cells isolated from PBMCs. The origin of this receptor is a human donor in good health.

The CDR3 DNA is TGTGCCAGCATGGTTGGAGGAAGCGGCTCTGGAAACACCATATATTTT. Amino acid sequence: CASMVGGSGSGNTIYF. The J gene is TRBJ1-3, the V gene TRBV7-8; D is uncertain. Germline V gene sequence: CDR1 SGHVS, CDR2 FQNEAQ. With 7 bases removed from V and 0 bases from J, the gap between germline ends came to 16 bases. The CDR3 is 16 amino acids.